The T cell receptor (beta chain) under discussion was sequenced for a study of blood T cell repertoires in COVID-19. This CDR3 is 13 amino acids long. Germline V gives CDR1 MNHEY, CDR2 SVGEGT. V lost 4 bases and J lost 0, with 7 bases in between. Profiling relied on immunoSEQ multiplex PCR, and the TCRdb table lists in-frame clones only, not all of them. The table includes about 280,000 clones, roughly 90% detected once. The chain joins TRBV6-2 or TRBV6-3 to TRBJ2-7, with D hard to call. Sequenced material: peripheral blood. This clonotype originated in a middle-aged man with acute or convalescent COVID-19. The CDR3 loop reads CASSWSSSYEQYF. In DNA, the CDR3 is TGTGCCAGCAGTTGGAGCAGCTCCTACGAGCAGTACTTC.